This T cell receptor beta chain was identified in a study of tumor-infiltrating T cells and Merkel cell polyomavirus (dated by TCRdb to about 2017). Turning to the overall study: The study examined CD8+ T cells specific for the Merkel cell polyomavirus KLL epitope in Merkel cell carcinoma patients. Disease stage at presentation varied among the patients, and patient follow-up lasted a median of roughly 3 years, ranging from 1.1 to 6.0 years. Patients received varied, non-standardized therapies including chemotherapy, radiation and immunotherapies. In 14 to 15 samples, KLL-tetramer-sorted cells taken from blood or tumor-infiltrating lymphocytes underwent TRB sequencing, as did some 12 matched whole-tumor samples. Most whole-tumor samples were 25-micron curls cut from formalin-fixed, paraffin-embedded tissue blocks. Across the study, one tumor sample was obtained as a frozen nodal tumor digest and one as a flash-frozen core biopsy of a metastasis.

Study-wide conclusions, independent of this receptor: The small sample size of the study (n of about 12 patients) is recognized as a limitation. Significantly improved MCC-specific survival was associated with a higher fraction of KLL-specific T cells within tumors (about 1.8-18% versus about 0-0.15%). A significant MCC-specific survival advantage (P = 0.0051) was associated with a greater number of unique KLL-specific clonotypes in tumors (about 5-110 vs 0-3). KLL-specific TRB repertoires were found to be diverse and largely private, with only one public clonotype, shared by two patients, identified among some 400 unique sequences. Only a single viral epitope was studied, so T cells against other Merkel cell polyomavirus epitopes were not captured.

The library relied on the immunoSEQ multiplex PCR assay. Genomic DNA extraction, TRB sequencing and normalization were performed by Adaptive Biotechnologies (Seattle, WA). As for the authors' bioinformatics: To compute clonality, the Shannon entropy of productive TRB sequences was normalized by log2 of unique productive sequences and then subtracted from one. KLL-specific clonotypes in tumors were found by matching TCRbeta CDR3 amino acid sequences to the sequences from the tetramer-sorted sample of each patient. TCRdb stores this immuneACCESS table with in-frame sequences only. Part of the clones is absent; in the studies checked, under half of the shortfall reflects unresolved V genes, and no reason is known for the rest. V and J calls and clone size are copied from that table; D and trimming were computed from the DNA. The sample records 20,000 to 30,000 clones, roughly 85% of which are singletons. The top ten hold roughly 2.5% of the sample.

By immunohistochemistry, the tumors of all patients showed robust positive staining for Merkel cell polyomavirus Large T antigen. Some eleven Merkel cell carcinoma patients were included, each with robust KLL-tetramer+ populations (above 0.04% of CD8+ T cells) in blood and/or cultured TIL. All patients were Caucasian, with a median age of roughly 60 years and a range of roughly 50 to 85 years. Lymph node tumors were analyzed for patients with unknown primaries who presented with nodal disease, or when there was not enough primary tissue. Worth noting for this clone: The antigen it binds to is not known. No base quality information exists; no much larger clone differs at one position.

This receptor was taken from a man aged 45 to 65 with Merkel cell carcinoma. The sequencing input was lymph node tissue.

The DNA sequence is as follows: TGTGCCAGCACCGGAACAGCTTCGGAGACCCAGTACTTC. Translated, this gives CASTGTASETQYF. This sequence uses TRBV6-5 and TRBJ2-5, with the D gene uncertain. V was cut back by 7 bases and J by 5 bases, leaving a gap of 14 bases between them. The germline V gene encodes CDR1 MNHEY and CDR2 SVGAGI. Counted from cysteine to phenylalanine, this CDR3 has 13 amino acids. CDR3 DNA is the only sequence kept; it has 39 bases, read in frame from the first base.